Listed here is a single T cell receptor (beta chain). The data were produced by immunoSEQ multiplex PCR, yet TCRdb's version contains in-frame clones alone and is incomplete. The sample records about 160,000 clones, 75% to 85% being singletons. Looked up from germline, CDR1 is SGHNT and CDR2 is YENEEA. CDR3 length equals 15 residues. After removal of 5 bases from V and 5 bases from J, the junction contained 7 bases not matched to a gene. This entry comes from a study of blood T cell repertoires in COVID-19. For the study at large: The United States, Italy and Spain provided the acute and convalescent COVID-19 samples.

Sample: peripheral blood. The genes are TRBV11-3 and TRBJ1-3; 9 positions match TRBD1. This TCR came from a human donor in a cohort sampled during active COVID-19. The CDR3 is CASSQVTGGRNTIYF. CDR3 in DNA: TGTGCCAGCAGCCAGGTTACAGGGGGCAGAAACACCATATATTTT.